These 30 T cell receptor beta chains originate from one sample sequenced in a study of CD8 T cells in Susac syndrome. Random hexamers were used to reverse transcribe an amount of about 0.5 to 1 ug RNA. In TCRdb, the immunoSEQ multiplex PCR reads were re-called with MiXCR into one record per CDR3 protein. The table lists about 200,000 distinct CDR3 sequences, just under 95% of them singletons. The sample comprised CD4+ T cells from PBMCs. The receptors stem from a human donor with multiple sclerosis.

This chain joins TRBV3-1 and TRBJ2-1; 10 nucleotides align to TRBD2. Germline values: CDR1 LGHDT, CDR2 YNNKEL (reference sequence). The CDR3 runs to 16 residues. Trimming took 1 base from V and 15 from J; bases not matched to a gene: 15. CDR3 nucleotides: TGTGCCAGCAGCCAAGTCTTCGGGTCGGCTAGCGGGGGACCGTTCTTC. Translated, it gives CASSQVFGSASGGPFF.

The chain is built from TRBV30 and TRBJ2-7, with D unclear. The V gene's germline CDR1 is GTSNPN and CDR2 SVGIG (reference sequence). V gave up 4 bases and J gave up 3 bases, with 16 bases separating them. The CDR3 has 14 amino acids. This CDR3 reads CAWTKARPIYEQYF. DNA of the CDR3: TGTGCCTGGACTAAAGCGAGGCCGATCTACGAGCAGTACTTC. The full variable domain, completed using reference TRBV30 and TRBJ2-7, is SQTIHQWPATLVQPVGSPLSLECTVEGTSNPNLYWYRQAAGRGLQLLFYSVGIGQISSEVPQNLSASRPQDRQFILSSKKLLLSDSGFYLCAWTKARPIYEQYFGPGTRLTVT.

The genes are TRBV20-1 and TRBJ2-6, with D hard to call. The V and J ends lost 4 bases and 0 bases respectively, with 7 bases between them. Germline V CDR1 and CDR2: DFQATT, SNEGSKA (reference sequence). This CDR3 has 14 amino acids. CDR3 in amino acids: CSAITDSGANVLTF. CDR3 bases: TGCAGTGCTATTACTGACTCTGGGGCCAACGTCCTGACTTTC.

The chain couples TRBV6-5 to TRBJ2-3; D possibly matches TRBD1 or TRBD2 (5 bases each). Germline V gene sequence: CDR1 MNHEY, CDR2 SVGAGI. V lost 7 bases to trimming and J lost 6 bases, with 17 bases between them. The CDR3 is 14 residues long. The CDR3 DNA follows: TGTGCCAGCACTCGGTCCCAGGGAGAGGATACGCAGTATTTT. It encodes CASTRSQGEDTQYF.

The rearrangement joins TRBV6-5 to TRBJ1-2, with 9 positions matching TRBD1. Trimming at V came to 11 bases and at J to 6 bases, leaving 13 bases not matched to a gene. Germline V gene data show CDR1 as MNHEY and CDR2 as SVGAGI. The CDR3 contains 14 residues. CDR3 bases: TGTGCCGCATGGGGGAGGACAGGGGCCGATGGCTACACCTTC. It codes for CAAWGRTGADGYTF.

This clonotype was found once. The rearrangement links TRBV6-2 or TRBV6-3 to TRBJ2-1; D remains ambiguous. CDR3 length: 11 residues. Germline CDR1 MNHEY, CDR2 SVGEGT. Trimming removed 8 bases at V and 6 bases at J, with 8 bases between. The CDR3 DNA follows: TGTGCCAGCGCTTCTGTCAATGAGCAGTTCTTC. It yields the protein CASASVNEQFF.

The rearrangement joins TRBV28 to TRBJ2-2; no firm D call. Per germline, CDR1 MDHEN and CDR2 SYDVKM. V was cut by 2 bases and J by 4 bases, with 5 bases left in between. The CDR3 loop spans 13 amino acids. CDR3 DNA: TGTGCCAGCAGTTTAGAGTCCACCGGGGAGCTGTTTTTT. Translating it yields CASSLESTGELFF.

This sequence joins TRBV3-1 and TRBJ2-1; 8 nucleotides agree with TRBD2. Germline values: CDR1 LGHDT, CDR2 YNNKEL (reference sequence). V dropped 4 bases and J dropped 7; count of bases not matched to a gene: 18. The CDR3 consists of 18 residues. The CDR3 reads CASSPRVSFGGAMNEQFF. CDR3 DNA sequence: TGTGCCAGCAGCCCAAGGGTGTCCTTCGGGGGGGCTATGAATGAGCAGTTCTTC.

This chain joins TRBV27 and TRBJ1-5, with D perhaps TRBD1 (5 bases). Trimming took 4 bases from V and 6 from J, leaving 13 bases between them. The CDR3 contains 14 residues. CDR1 MNHEY and CDR2 SMNVEV come from the germline V gene (reference sequence). The CDR3 protein is CASSSGSGSQPQHF. The DNA of the CDR3 is TGTGCCAGCAGTTCAGGGTCGGGGAGTCAGCCCCAGCATTTT.

The chain has TRBV9 and TRBJ2-5; D may be TRBD2 (6 bases). The CDR3 spans 16 residues. Germline values: CDR1 SGDLS, CDR2 YYNGEE. Trimming removed 0 bases at V and 2 bases at J, with 14 bases between. The chain's CDR3 is CASSVDPGRLQETQYF. The CDR3 region has the DNA TGTGCCAGCAGCGTAGACCCAGGGAGGCTTCAAGAGACCCAGTACTTC.

The chain employs TRBV20-1 and TRBJ2-5, with 8 bases aligning to TRBD1. Trimming at V came to 5 bases and at J to 4 bases, leaving 6 bases not matched to a gene. This CDR3 is built from 13 residues. CDR1 and CDR2 from the germline V gene are DFQATT and SNEGSKA (reference sequence). The CDR3, as DNA: TGCAGTGCTCCAGGACAGGGTTTAGAGACCCAGTACTTC. Translating it yields CSAPGQGLETQYF.

The V gene is TRBV20-1, the J gene TRBJ2-5; 7 bases line up with TRBD2. V dropped 3 bases and J dropped 4; count of bases not matched to a gene: 5. Germline assignment: CDR1 DFQATT and CDR2 SNEGSKA (reference sequence). This CDR3 comprises 13 residues. CDR3 in amino acids: CSARIREGETQYF. The DNA for the CDR3 is TGCAGTGCTAGGATTAGGGAGGGAGAGACCCAGTACTTC.

The genes are TRBV15 and TRBJ1-6; 9 nucleotides line up with TRBD1. The CDR3 is made up of 14 amino acids. V dropped 4 bases and J dropped 10; count of bases not matched to a gene: 5. The germline V gene encodes CDR1 LNHNV and CDR2 YYDKDF (reference sequence). As DNA, the CDR3 is TGTGCCACCAGCACGGACAGGGGAGTCTCACCCCTCCACTTT. Protein: CATSTDRGVSPLHF.

J is TRBJ2-1 and V is TRBV3-1, with D possibly matching TRBD1 (6 bases). The CDR3 is 16 residues long. The germline V and J ends were trimmed by 4 bases and 7 bases, with 20 bases remaining between them. Germline V CDR1 and CDR2: LGHDT, YNNKEL (reference sequence). The CDR3 coding sequence is TGTGCCAGCAGCCCTCCCCCGGGACAAAAGAAGAATGAGCAGTTCTTC. Residues: CASSPPPGQKKNEQFF.

The V gene is TRBV15, the J gene TRBJ2-1, with TRBD2 matching over 9 bases. This CDR3 comprises 15 residues. The J segment lost 8 bases and the V segment lost 5 bases, leaving 10 bases of the junction unmatched. The V gene's germline CDR1 is LNHNV and CDR2 YYDKDF (reference sequence). The CDR3 region has the DNA TGTGCCACCAGCTCGGGAGGACTAGCGACCGATGAGCAGTTCTTC. It specifies CATSSGGLATDEQFF.

The chain has TRBV20-1 and TRBJ1-5; D perhaps matches TRBD1 (6 bases). Trimming left V 3 bases short and J 4 bases short, with 13 bases between. Germline-derived CDR1 and CDR2 are DFQATT and SNEGSKA (reference sequence). CDR3 length: 14 residues. CDR3 sequence (DNA): TGCAGTGCTAGTCCCGTTCAGGGGAATCAGCCCCAGCATTTT. Amino acid sequence: CSASPVQGNQPQHF.

This clonotype was recorded once. The rearrangement links TRBV29-1 to TRBJ2-1, with 8 bases identical to TRBD1. V dropped 4 bases and J dropped 4; count of bases not matched to a gene: 6. Per the germline V gene, CDR1 is SQVTM and CDR2 is ANQGSEA. The CDR3 contains 14 residues. The CDR3 spells CSVVGQEVYNEQFF. The CDR3 DNA reads as TGCAGCGTTGTGGGACAGGAGGTTTACAATGAGCAGTTCTTC.

The genes are TRBV3-1 and TRBJ1-2; D possibly corresponds to TRBD1 (6 bases). Germline CDR1 is LGHDT and CDR2 is YNNKEL (reference sequence). The V end was cut by 7 bases, the J end by 3 bases, with 15 bases between. There are 14 residues in the CDR3. For the CDR3, the DNA is TGTGCCAGCACCCCGGTTGGGGGCGACTATGGCTACACCTTC. Its translation: CASTPVGGDYGYTF.

V is TRBV20-1 and J is TRBJ1-4; a possible D gene is TRBD1 (6 bases). The germline CDR1 and CDR2 sequences are DFQATT and SNEGSKA (reference sequence). Trimming shortened V by 4 bases and J by 6 bases, and 18 bases separated the two germline ends. CDR3 length: 15 residues. DNA of the CDR3: TGCAGTGCTAAAAGAGGGGGAAGGGGAGATGAAAAACTGTTTTTT. Translating gives CSAKRGGRGDEKLFF.

The chain couples TRBV20-1 to TRBJ2-6, with 8 nucleotides matching TRBD1. The trim removed 2 bases at V and 3 bases at J, leaving 12 bases unmatched. CDR1 and CDR2 from the germline V gene are DFQATT and SNEGSKA (reference sequence). The CDR3 covers 18 residues. The CDR3 here is CSARKIGTGLYGANVLTF. The CDR3 DNA follows: TGCAGTGCTAGAAAAATCGGGACAGGACTCTATGGGGCCAACGTCCTGACTTTC.

This clonotype was seen just once. The V gene is TRBV29-1, the J gene TRBJ1-4; TRBD1 is a possible D gene (6 bases). CDR1 SQVTM and CDR2 ANQGSEA come from the germline V gene. This CDR3 has 13 residues. V was trimmed by 5 bases and J by 3 bases, leaving 10 bases between them. The CDR3 bases are TGCAGCGTTAGGGGGGTTGCTAATGAAAAACTGTTTTTT. This gives the protein CSVRGVANEKLFF.

V gene TRBV27 combines with J gene TRBJ1-2; D ambiguous. Trimming stripped 3 bases from V and 4 bases from J, with 15 bases between. Germline V gene sequence: CDR1 MNHEY, CDR2 SMNVEV (reference sequence). The CDR3 totals 15 residues. Written as DNA, the CDR3 is TGTGCCAGCAGTTTTGCGGCAGGTATTTTCTATGGCTACACCTTC. As protein: CASSFAAGIFYGYTF.

The chain combines TRBV29-1 with TRBJ1-1, with a weak D call TRBD1 (6 bases). The V end lost 7 bases, the J end lost 1 base, and 13 bases lay between the germline ends. This CDR3 has 13 residues. The germline CDR1 and CDR2 sequences are SQVTM and ANQGSEA. The DNA for the CDR3 is TGCAGCGGCGGTTGGACAGCGAACACTGAAGCTTTCTTT. The encoded protein is CSGGWTANTEAFF.

The rearrangement uses TRBV29-1 and TRBJ2-2, with 7 bases aligning to TRBD2. Germline CDR1 is SQVTM and CDR2 is ANQGSEA. The CDR3 has 14 amino acids. V trimming: 4 bases; J trimming: 1 base; junction bases outside the gene matches: 3. The CDR3 protein is CSVGGGVNTGELFF. CDR3 in DNA: TGCAGCGTTGGGGGAGGGGTGAACACCGGGGAGCTGTTTTTT.

J is TRBJ2-1 and V is TRBV24-1; TRBD2 is a possible D gene (6 bases). The ends were cut back, 4 bases at V and 10 bases at J, with 13 bases in the middle. CDR1 is KGHDR, CDR2 SFDVKD, per germline. There are 13 residues in the CDR3. The CDR3 protein is CATSEAGAREQFF. CDR3 coding DNA: TGTGCCACCAGTGAAGCGGGCGCCAGGGAGCAGTTCTTC.

The J gene is TRBJ1-1, the V gene TRBV29-1; 8 positions agree with TRBD1. Germline V gene data show CDR1 as SQVTM and CDR2 as ANQGSEA. J lost 1 base, V lost 5 bases, and 9 bases had no gene match. This CDR3 spans 15 amino acids. The CDR3 DNA reads TGCAGCGTTCCCACTACAGGGGGAAGGAACACTGAAGCTTTCTTT. This encodes CSVPTTGGRNTEAFF.

V gene TRBV29-1 combines with J gene TRBJ1-2; no definite D call. Trimming took 1 base from V and 5 from J, leaving 11 bases between them. The CDR3 length is 13 residues. Germline V CDR1 and CDR2: SQVTM, ANQGSEA. The CDR3 sequence is CSVEVWQAYGYTF. For the CDR3, the DNA is TGCAGCGTTGAAGTCTGGCAGGCGTATGGCTACACCTTC.

V usage is TRBV9 and J usage is TRBJ1-5, with 9 bases identical to TRBD1. The V segment lost 4 bases and the J segment 2 bases; nucleotides outside the gene matches: 4. Germline-derived CDR1 and CDR2 are SGDLS and YYNGEE. The CDR3 sequence is 15 residues long. CDR3 in DNA: TGTGCCAGCAGCAGGACAGGGGATGGCAATCAGCCCCAGCATTTT. Translating gives CASSRTGDGNQPQHF. The variable domain in full, completed from reference TRBV9 and TRBJ1-5, reads DSGVTQTPKHLITATGQRVTLRCSPRSGDLSVYWYQQSLDQGLQFLIQYYNGEERAKGNILERFSAQQFPDLHSELNLSSLELGDSALYFCASSRTGDGNQPQHFGDGTRLSIL.

This chain uses TRBV20-1 with TRBJ1-5; D is unresolved. Trimming took off 8 bases at V and 3 bases at J, with 11 bases between the two ends. The CDR3 loop spans 12 amino acids. Germline V gives CDR1 DFQATT, CDR2 SNEGSKA (reference sequence). CDR3 protein: CSTGLLNQPQHF. The CDR3 DNA is TGCAGTACTGGACTGCTCAATCAGCCCCAGCATTTT.

In this sample, this clonotype turned up once. This chain connects TRBV29-1 to TRBJ1-5; D remains unclear. V lost 4 bases, J lost 3 bases, and 7 bases lay in between. The CDR3 extends over 12 amino acids. Per the germline V gene, CDR1 is SQVTM and CDR2 is ANQGSEA. The CDR3 here is CSVAQPNQPQHF. The DNA for the CDR3 is TGCAGCGTTGCGCAGCCCAATCAGCCCCAGCATTTT.